The text below deals with one T cell receptor (beta chain). Its antigen is as yet unknown. The data are from a study of T cells expressing NK-cell markers. Study results and limitations: These clonotypes additionally ranked first within the CD3+CD56-NKG2C+ fraction of several donors. CD8+ T cells in over 5 donors included dominant NKG2C+ clonotypes at roughly 1.0-7.0%.

The authors made TCR beta cDNA libraries by 5'RACE template switching. This switching added a universal primer site and UMIs. TCRdb re-analyzed the 5' RACE reads; it lists each CDR3 protein once, without DNA. The specimen's table records hundreds of thousands of distinct CDR3 sequences. The length of the CDR3 is 13 residues. The V gene is TRBV12-3 or TRBV12-4, the J gene TRBJ2-1; the D call of TRBD1 rests on TCRdb alone, since no DNA is present to check it. The sequence was collected from a woman between 18 and 75 years old in good health. Sequences were obtained from blood T cells: a sorted CD56 or NKG2C T cell subset, CD4+ or CD8+ T cells, or bulk PBMC T cells (not recorded which). CDR3 residues: CASIRGGLDEQFF.